The 20 T cell receptor beta chains listed next were all sequenced from one sample in a study of Graves' ophthalmopathy and Graves' hyperthyroidism. Using RNA transcripts, the TCR beta CDR3 regions were amplified. The library came from an HTBI-primed first-round RT-PCR and a second-round multiplex PCR. TCRdb re-derived calls from the multiplex PCR reads in MiXCR, one entry per CDR3 protein. The sample gives about half a million distinct CDR3 sequences, over 13% of which show up once; about 10% is in the top ten. The sequenced sample consisted of blood. All receptors come from a woman aged 30 to 39 with Graves' ophthalmopathy.

Details on this clonotype: The junction and the germline gene differ at one end; a read error may be behind it. V usage is TRBV5-1 and J usage is TRBJ1-6; 9 bases match TRBD1. Looked up from germline, CDR1 is SGHRS and CDR2 is YFSETQ. The CDR3 consists of 15 residues. DNA of the CDR3: TGCGCCAGCAACTTGGCCGGGACAGGGAATTCACCCCTCCACTTT. Residues: CASNLAGTGNSPLHF. Full variable domain (outside the CDR3, taken from reference TRBV5-1 and TRBJ1-6): KAGVTQTPRYLIKTRGQQVTLSCSPISGHRSVSWYQQTPGQGLQFLFEYFSETQRNKGNFPGRFSGRQFSNSRSEMNVSTLELGDSALYLCASNLAGTGNSPLHFGNGTRLTVT.

Ten or more counts support this clonotype. The chain employs TRBV6-5 and TRBJ1-2; 7 nucleotides line up with TRBD1. The length of the CDR3 is 16 residues. The germline V gene has CDR1 MNHEY and CDR2 SVGAGI. J gave up 4 bases and V 0 bases, and 8 bases lay outside the gene matches. The CDR3, as DNA: TGTGCCAGCAGTTACTCGAGAAGGGGGCGAAGCTATGGCTACACCTTC. Translating it yields CASSYSRRGRSYGYTF.

In nucleotides, the CDR3 is TGTGCCAGCAGCCAATCGGGACAGGGGGCCCAAGAGACCCAGTACTTC. Translating it yields CASSQSGQGAQETQYF. This sequence joins TRBV3-1 and TRBJ2-5; the match to TRBD1 covers 12 bases. Trimming cost V 2 bases and J 1 base; bases outside gene matches: 2. Germline loops: CDR1 LGHDT, CDR2 YNNKEL (reference sequence). The CDR3 has 16 residues.

This clonotype was picked up a small number of times. The chain employs TRBV14 and TRBJ2-5, with unresolved D. CDR3 length: 17 residues. Germline CDR1 is SGHDN and CDR2 is FVKESK. The V gene lost 3 bases and the J gene lost 5 bases, with 22 bases spanning the gap. CDR3 loop: CASSQVYTTGRNETQYF. CDR3 DNA sequence: TGTGCCAGCAGCCAGGTTTATACGACCGGACGGAATGAGACCCAGTACTTC. The entire variable domain, with the rest obtained from reference TRBV14 and TRBJ2-5, is as follows: EAGVTQFPSHSVIEKGQTVTLRCDPISGHDNLYWYRRVMGKEIKFLLHFVKESKQDESGMPNNRFLAERTGGTYSTLKVQPAELEDSGVYFCASSQVYTTGRNETQYFGPGTRLLVL.

The J gene is TRBJ1-1, the V gene TRBV27; maybe TRBD1 (6 bases). The CDR3 consists of 14 residues. V was trimmed by 6 bases and J by 6 bases, leaving 17 bases between them. Germline loops: CDR1 MNHEY, CDR2 SMNVEV (reference sequence). As DNA, the CDR3 is TGTGCCAGCAGGGAGGAACAGGGTCGACCTGAAGCTTTCTTT. Translation gives CASREEQGRPEAFF.

This chain joins TRBV27 and TRBJ1-2; TRBD1 is a possible D gene (5 bases). CDR1 and CDR2 from the germline V gene are MNHEY and SMNVEV (reference sequence). Trimming shortened V by 7 bases and J by 5 bases, and 32 bases separated the two germline ends. The CDR3 is 19 residues long. CDR3 sequence reads: CASTHLRGAGQTLPYGYTF. In DNA form, the CDR3 reads TGTGCCAGCACCCACCTTAGGGGAGCGGGCCAGACCCTACCTTATGGCTACACCTTC.

The CDR3: CSARMPANYGYTF. The CDR3, as DNA: TGCAGTGCTAGAATGCCAGCGAACTATGGCTACACCTTC. The V call is TRBV20-1, the J call TRBJ1-2; D ambiguous. The CDR3 sequence is 13 residues long. From germline, CDR1 is DFQATT and CDR2 SNEGSKA (reference sequence). V was pared by 2 bases and J by 2 bases, with 9 bases between.

This clonotype has ten or more counts. The chain uses TRBV27 and TRBJ1-2; D perhaps matches TRBD1 (5 bases). Trimming removed 4 bases from V and 3 bases from J, with 6 bases in between. This CDR3 contains 12 residues. Germline lookup yields CDR1 MNHEY and CDR2 SMNVEV (reference sequence). CDR3 sequence: CASSSGDYGYTF. As DNA, the CDR3 is TGTGCCAGCAGTTCGGGGGACTATGGCTACACCTTC.

The chain recombines TRBV5-1 with TRBJ2-7; 10 bases match TRBD1. The CDR3 length is 16 residues. The V segment lost 0 bases and the J segment 5 bases; nucleotides outside the gene matches: 8. Per the germline V gene, CDR1 is SGHRS and CDR2 is YFSETQ. The chain's CDR3 is CASSLEVGQGPHEQYF. The CDR3 DNA follows: TGCGCCAGCAGCTTGGAGGTGGGACAGGGGCCCCACGAGCAGTACTTC. The whole variable domain, remainder taken from reference TRBV5-1 and TRBJ2-7, is KAGVTQTPRYLIKTRGQQVTLSCSPISGHRSVSWYQQTPGQGLQFLFEYFSETQRNKGNFPGRFSGRQFSNSRSEMNVSTLELGDSALYLCASSLEVGQGPHEQYFGPGTRLTVT.

V usage is TRBV6-1 and J usage is TRBJ2-2; D remains unclear. This CDR3 has 14 residues. V was pared by 4 bases and J by 3 bases, with 9 bases between. Germline CDR1 is MNHNS and CDR2 is SASEGT. CDR3 protein: CASSGLTDTGELFF. CDR3 coding DNA: TGTGCCAGCAGTGGTCTAACAGACACCGGGGAGCTGTTTTTT.

This clonotype was observed a few times. This may stem from a read error, because a much larger clone lies one nucleotide away. The CDR3 carries no conserved terminal phenylalanine or tryptophan, so it likely arises from a read error. V is TRBV20-1 and J is TRBJ1-1, with 8 bases lining up with TRBD1. This CDR3 contains 12 residues. The V gene's germline CDR1 is DFQATT and CDR2 SNEGSKA (reference sequence). The V segment lost 6 bases and the J segment 6 bases; nucleotides outside the gene matches: 6. CDR3: CSAATGGPEAFY. For the CDR3, the DNA is TGCAGTGCAGCTACAGGGGGACCTGAAGCTTTCTAT.

The rearrangement links TRBV12-3 or TRBV12-4 to TRBJ1-5; the D gene is possibly TRBD1 (5 bases). V was cut by 5 bases and J by 6 bases, with 11 bases left in between. CDR3 size: 13 residues. CDR3 nucleotide sequence: TGTGCCAGCAGTGGGGGGGGTAGTCAGCCCCAGCATTTT. Residues: CASSGGGSQPQHF.

This clonotype appeared many times. The gene calls are TRBV6-1 and TRBJ1-1; D is perhaps TRBD1 (6 bases). The CDR3 totals 14 residues. Germline lookup yields CDR1 MNHNS and CDR2 SASEGT. Trimming removed 3 bases from V and 5 bases from J, with 13 bases in between. The CDR3 nucleotides read TGTGCCAGCAGTGACAGGGGTCTGGGGACTGAAGCTTTCTTT. Translated, it gives CASSDRGLGTEAFF.

This clonotype was seen many times. This chain connects TRBV6-2 or TRBV6-3 to TRBJ2-2, with D possibly being TRBD2 (5 bases). The germline V and J ends were trimmed by 0 bases and 4 bases, with 18 bases remaining between them. The V gene's germline CDR1 is MNHEY and CDR2 SVGEGT. CDR3 length equals 18 residues. The CDR3 region has the DNA TGTGCCAGCAGTTACTCAGTGGGAGTACGGTCTGGCACCGGGGAGCTGTTTTTT. Amino acids: CASSYSVGVRSGTGELFF.

This clonotype was seen ten or more times. The chain links TRBV6-5 to TRBJ1-3; D unresolved. This CDR3 has 15 residues. Germline V CDR1 and CDR2: MNHEY, SVGAGI. The V and J ends lost 2 bases and 0 bases respectively, with 8 bases between them. The CDR3 is CASSYDGFSGNTIYF. In nucleotides, the CDR3 is TGTGCCAGCAGTTACGACGGATTCTCTGGAAACACCATATATTTT.

This clonotype came up many times. The gene calls are TRBV6-5 and TRBJ2-5, with 9 bases identical to TRBD2. From germline, CDR1 is MNHEY and CDR2 SVGAGI. The CDR3 totals 15 residues. The ends lost 0 bases at V and 7 bases at J; junction bases unmatched: 6. The chain's CDR3 is CASSYSKGREGTQYF. CDR3 in DNA: TGTGCCAGCAGTTACTCGAAAGGGCGGGAGGGGACCCAGTACTTC.

The table lists this clonotype with many counts. This chain joins TRBV28 and TRBJ1-2; D ambiguous. Between the trimmed V and J ends, which lost 1 base and 8 bases, there was a span of 8 bases. Germline assignment: CDR1 MDHEN and CDR2 SYDVKM. The CDR3 sequence is 12 residues long. CDR3 coding DNA: TGTGCCAGCAGTTTATTGAGCCGAGGCTACACCTTC. Translation: CASSLLSRGYTF.

The chain joins TRBV4-1 to TRBJ1-1; D remains unclear. The CDR3 has 15 amino acids. V was cut by 0 bases and J by 3 bases, with 11 bases left in between. CDR1 is MGHRA and CDR2 is YSYEKL in the germline V gene. CDR3 sequence reads: CASSQDPGRYTEAFF. CDR3 nucleotide sequence: TGCGCCAGCAGCCAAGACCCGGGGAGATACACTGAAGCTTTCTTT.

The sample holds many counts of this clonotype. The genes are TRBV12-3 or TRBV12-4 and TRBJ2-7; perhaps D is TRBD1 or TRBD2 (7 bases each). V was cut by 6 bases and J by 6 bases, with 24 bases left in between. This CDR3 has 16 residues. This chain's CDR3 is CASSLTDREGEFEQYF. In DNA, the CDR3 is TGTGCCAGCAGCCTAACCGACAGGGAGGGTGAGTTCGAGCAGTACTTC.

The chain links TRBV20-1 to TRBJ1-1, with D unresolved. This CDR3 contains 15 residues. Trimming took off 0 bases at V and 0 bases at J, with 11 bases between the two ends. Germline CDR1 is DFQATT and CDR2 is SNEGSKA (reference sequence). As DNA, the CDR3 is TGCAGTGCTAGAGATAAAGACCAGATGAACACTGAAGCTTTCTTT. Translation gives CSARDKDQMNTEAFF.